The 17 T cell receptor beta chains given below trace back to one sample, sequenced in a study of cytomegalovirus exposure and HLA in healthy donors (dated by TCRdb to 2016 to 2017). The protocol used for the library was the immunoSEQ multiplex PCR assay. For the multiplex PCR, a mixture combining 60 forward primers for TCR Vbeta segments and 13 reverse primers for TCR Jbeta segments was used. In TCRdb, the immuneACCESS table is reduced to in-frame sequences with V and J assigned. These tables do not hold every clone; where another copy was compared, an unresolved V gene accounts for under half, and the others remain unexplained. For this sample the table gives over 150,000 clones, of which around 83% were detected only once. Jointly, the top ten make up under 1.5% of the sample. Sequences were obtained from PBMCs. These receptors came from a girl aged 2-10 years in good health and CMV-seropositive.

In this sample, this clone turned up once. V and J are TRBV6-6 and TRBJ2-5; 7 nucleotides match TRBD1. The junction had 15 bases not matched to a gene; V was cut back by 10 bases and J by 4 bases. The length of the CDR3 is 15 residues. CDR1 is MNHNY and CDR2 is SVGAGI in the germline V gene (reference sequence). This chain's CDR3 is CATRVRQGVVETQYF. CDR3 in DNA: TGTGCCACCAGAGTTCGACAGGGAGTAGTAGAGACCCAGTACTTC.

The chain joins TRBV5-1 to TRBJ2-7; 7 bases match TRBD1. The CDR3 extends over 15 amino acids. The germline V gene encodes CDR1 SGHRS and CDR2 YFSETQ. Trimming took 4 bases from V and 3 from J; bases not matched to a gene: 10. The CDR3 here is CASSPVGRGFYEQYF. CDR3 DNA sequence: TGCGCCAGCAGCCCCGTTGGCAGGGGGTTCTACGAGCAGTACTTC.

Regarding this clone: Within the sample, other DNA sequences also encode this same CDR3. V and J are TRBV4-1 and TRBJ1-2, with a possible D match to TRBD1 (5 bases). The CDR3 consists of 13 residues. Germline lookup yields CDR1 MGHRA and CDR2 YSYEKL. Deletions cut 0 bases from V and 5 bases from J, with 7 bases between. The CDR3 DNA follows: TGCGCCAGCAGCCAAGACCCAGGGTATGGCTACACCTTC. Protein: CASSQDPGYGYTF.

This chain links TRBV28 with TRBJ1-2; the match to TRBD1 covers 8 bases. Germline lookup yields CDR1 MDHEN and CDR2 SYDVKM. With 3 bases clipped from V and 7 bases from J, the junction kept 4 bases outside the gene matches. The CDR3 runs 13 residues. The CDR3 DNA reads TGTGCCAGCAGTTTGGTGGGACAGGTTGGCTACACCTTC. Encoded protein: CASSLVGQVGYTF.

The chain couples TRBV4-1 to TRBJ1-2; D uncertain. Germline assignment: CDR1 MGHRA and CDR2 YSYEKL. Trimming cost V 0 bases and J 4 bases, with 18 bases left between them. This CDR3 comprises 17 residues. The CDR3: CASSQDPEEHFRYGYTF. As DNA, the CDR3 is TGCGCCAGCAGCCAAGATCCGGAGGAACACTTCCGCTATGGCTACACCTTC.

This clone has more than one count but fewer than ten. The chain has TRBV5-4 and TRBJ1-1; D may be TRBD1 (5 bases). Germline V gene lookup returns CDR1 SGHNT and CDR2 YYREEE (reference sequence). V was pared by 1 base and J by 0 bases, with 13 bases between. This CDR3 has 16 amino acids. The CDR3 protein is CASSLFGPGLNTEAFF. The CDR3 region has the DNA TGTGCCAGCAGCTTGTTTGGGCCAGGGTTGAACACTGAAGCTTTCTTT.

The V and J genes are TRBV6-1 and TRBJ2-2; no clear D. Germline assignment: CDR1 MNHNS and CDR2 SASEGT. CDR3 length: 15 amino acids. The V end lost 4 bases, the J end lost 2 bases, and 11 bases lay between the germline ends. CDR3 loop: CASSAPRANTGELFF. The CDR3 DNA follows: TGTGCCAGCAGTGCCCCGCGAGCAAACACCGGGGAGCTGTTTTTT.

CDR3 DNA: TGTGCCAGCAGCCCCACTAGCGGGGGGGCCAATGAGCAGTTCTTC. Amino acid sequence: CASSPTSGGANEQFF. The chain is built from TRBV11-2 and TRBJ2-1; 13 nucleotides align to TRBD2. The junction had 4 bases not matched to a gene; V was cut back by 5 bases and J by 6 bases. This CDR3 region has 15 residues. From germline, CDR1 is SGHAT and CDR2 FQNNGV.

This clone was seen just once. The V gene is TRBV28, the J gene TRBJ1-2, with D perhaps TRBD1 (6 bases). This CDR3 comprises 17 residues. V was shortened by 1 base and J by 0 bases, with 15 bases between the two germline ends. CDR1 is MDHEN, CDR2 SYDVKM, per germline. CDR3 protein: CASSLFSLTGTNYGYTF. The CDR3 bases are TGTGCCAGCAGTTTATTCTCTTTGACAGGAACTAACTATGGCTACACCTTC.

The chain is built from TRBV5-4 and TRBJ2-2, with a tentative D call TRBD1 (6 bases). The germline gives CDR1 SGHNT, CDR2 YYREEE (reference sequence). The CDR3 extends over 15 amino acids. V was shortened by 4 bases and J by 6 bases, with 16 bases between the two germline ends. This CDR3 is CASSPPVEGAGELFF. The CDR3 DNA reads as TGTGCCAGCAGCCCCCCTGTTGAGGGGGCCGGGGAGCTGTTTTTT.

This clone was seen only a few times. The chain has TRBV6-5 and TRBJ2-7, with 9 bases lining up with TRBD1. This CDR3 region has 15 residues. V shed 4 bases, J shed 4 bases, and the junction held 8 bases outside the gene matches. Per the germline V gene, CDR1 is MNHEY and CDR2 is SVGAGI. The chain's CDR3 is CASSSRQGVLYEQYF. The CDR3 DNA reads TGTGCCAGCAGTTCCCGACAGGGGGTGTTGTACGAGCAGTACTTC.

The chain has TRBV19 and TRBJ1-1, with D maybe TRBD1 (5 bases). Germline V gives CDR1 LNHDA, CDR2 SQIVND (reference sequence). The CDR3 spans 15 residues. With 3 bases removed from V and 0 bases from J, the gap between germline ends came to 11 bases. This chain's CDR3 is CASSIQGVMNTEAFF. The CDR3 coding sequence is TGTGCCAGTAGTATCCAAGGGGTCATGAACACTGAAGCTTTCTTT.

CDR3 coding DNA: TGTGCCAGCAGCCAACGACTGACAGGGGGGTACGAGCAGTACTTC. Translation: CASSQRLTGGYEQYF. The V call is TRBV14, the J call TRBJ2-7; 9 bases agree with TRBD1. This CDR3 has 15 amino acids. The germline V gene encodes CDR1 SGHDN and CDR2 FVKESK. Germline trimming cut 2 bases from V and 4 bases from J; bases unmatched to any gene: 6.

The chain has TRBV5-4 and TRBJ2-3; D might be TRBD2 (6 bases). Trimming left V 4 bases short and J 1 base short, with 10 bases between. The V gene's germline CDR1 is SGHNT and CDR2 YYREEE (reference sequence). This CDR3 is 14 amino acids long. The CDR3 bases are TGTGCCAGCAGCCCCCGCGGGGGCACAGATACGCAGTATTTT. The encoded protein is CASSPRGGTDTQYF. Using reference TRBV5-4 and TRBJ2-3 for the parts outside the CDR3, the full variable domain is ETGVTQSPTHLIKTRGQQVTLRCSSQSGHNTVSWYQQALGQGPQFIFQYYREEENGRGNFPPRFSGLQFPNYSSELNVNALELDDSALYLCASSPRGGTDTQYFGPGTRLTVL.

This clone turned up a few times. The gene calls are TRBV7-9 and TRBJ1-1, with D possibly matching TRBD1 (6 bases). Per the germline V gene, CDR1 is SEHNR and CDR2 is FQNEAQ (reference sequence). The CDR3 runs 15 residues. Trimming shortened V by 3 bases and J by 4 bases, and 15 bases separated the two germline ends. CDR3 DNA sequence: TGTGCCAGCAGCTTTGACGGTGGGGGGGCCACTGAAGCTTTCTTT. As protein: CASSFDGGGATEAFF.

The chain recombines TRBV16 with TRBJ2-7; no firm D call. From germline, CDR1 is KGHSY and CDR2 FQNENV. V shed 0 bases and J shed 6 bases, with 9 bases lying between them. The CDR3 runs 13 residues. CDR3 DNA: TGTGCCAGCAGCCAATCGGTCCCAGGCGAGCAGTACTTC. Translated: CASSQSVPGEQYF.

The count of this clone is one. The chain has TRBV5-4 and TRBJ2-3; a possible D gene is TRBD2 (5 bases). V was shortened by 0 bases and J by 8 bases, with 13 bases between the two germline ends. Germline V gene lookup returns CDR1 SGHNT and CDR2 YYREEE (reference sequence). The CDR3 runs 14 residues. The CDR3 nucleotides are TGTGCCAGCAGCTTGGTTGGCTCCGGAGGTACGCAGTATTTT. Translation gives CASSLVGSGGTQYF. Looking up the rest from reference TRBV5-4 and TRBJ2-3 gives the full variable domain: ETGVTQSPTHLIKTRGQQVTLRCSSQSGHNTVSWYQQALGQGPQFIFQYYREEENGRGNFPPRFSGLQFPNYSSELNVNALELDDSALYLCASSLVGSGGTQYFGPGTRLTVL.